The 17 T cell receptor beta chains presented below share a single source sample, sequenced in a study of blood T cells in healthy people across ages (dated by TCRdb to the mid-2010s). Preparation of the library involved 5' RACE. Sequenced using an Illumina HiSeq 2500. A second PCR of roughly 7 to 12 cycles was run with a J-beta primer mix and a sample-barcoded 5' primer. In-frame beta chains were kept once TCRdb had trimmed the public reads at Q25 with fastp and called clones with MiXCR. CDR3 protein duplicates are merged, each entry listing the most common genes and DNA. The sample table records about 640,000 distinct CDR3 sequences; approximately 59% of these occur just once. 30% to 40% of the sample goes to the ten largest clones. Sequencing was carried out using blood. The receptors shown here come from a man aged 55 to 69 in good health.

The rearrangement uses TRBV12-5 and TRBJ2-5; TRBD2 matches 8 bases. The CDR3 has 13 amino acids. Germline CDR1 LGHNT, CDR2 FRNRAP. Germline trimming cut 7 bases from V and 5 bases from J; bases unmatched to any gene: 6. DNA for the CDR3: TGTGCTAGTGTCGGGGGGGTTGGTGAGACCCAGTACTTC. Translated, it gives CASVGGVGETQYF.

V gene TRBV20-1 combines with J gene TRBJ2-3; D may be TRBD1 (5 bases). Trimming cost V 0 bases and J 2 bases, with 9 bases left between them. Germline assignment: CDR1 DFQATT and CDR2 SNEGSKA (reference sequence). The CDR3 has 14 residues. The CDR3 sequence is CSARDNRLTDTQYF. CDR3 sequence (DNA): TGCAGTGCTAGAGATAACAGGCTCACAGATACGCAGTATTTT.

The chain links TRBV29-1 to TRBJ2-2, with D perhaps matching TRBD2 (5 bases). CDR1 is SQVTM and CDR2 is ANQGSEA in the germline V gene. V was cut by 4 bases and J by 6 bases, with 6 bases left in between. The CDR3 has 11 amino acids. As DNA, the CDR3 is TGCAGCGTTGCGGGGTCCGGGGAGCTGTTTTTT. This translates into CSVAGSGELFF.

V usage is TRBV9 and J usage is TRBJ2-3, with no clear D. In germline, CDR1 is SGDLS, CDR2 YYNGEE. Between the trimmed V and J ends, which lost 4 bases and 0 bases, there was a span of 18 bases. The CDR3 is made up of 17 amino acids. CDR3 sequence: CASSLPRIATSTDTQYF. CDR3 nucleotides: TGTGCCAGCAGCCTACCTAGGATTGCAACTAGCACAGATACGCAGTATTTT.

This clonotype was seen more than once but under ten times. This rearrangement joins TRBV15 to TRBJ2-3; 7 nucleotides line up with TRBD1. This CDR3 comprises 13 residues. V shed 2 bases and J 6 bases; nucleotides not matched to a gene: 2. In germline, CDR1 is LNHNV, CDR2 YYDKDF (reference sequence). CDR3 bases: TGTGCCACCAGCAGACAACAGGGGGATACGCAGTATTTT. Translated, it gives CATSRQQGDTQYF.

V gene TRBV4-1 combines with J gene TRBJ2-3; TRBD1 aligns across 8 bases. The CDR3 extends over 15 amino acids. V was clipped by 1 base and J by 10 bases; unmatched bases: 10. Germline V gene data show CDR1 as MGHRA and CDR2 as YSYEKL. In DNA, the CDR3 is TGCGCCAGCAGCCAAGTGGACAGGGAGCGCGATGCGCAGTATTTT. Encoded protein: CASSQVDRERDAQYF.

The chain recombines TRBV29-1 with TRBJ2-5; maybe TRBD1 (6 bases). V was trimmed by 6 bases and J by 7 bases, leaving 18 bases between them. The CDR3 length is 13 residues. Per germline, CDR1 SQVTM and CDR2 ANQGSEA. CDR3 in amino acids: CSVEQGSFGTQYF. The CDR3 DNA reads TGCAGCGTCGAACAGGGTTCCTTTGGGACCCAGTACTTC.

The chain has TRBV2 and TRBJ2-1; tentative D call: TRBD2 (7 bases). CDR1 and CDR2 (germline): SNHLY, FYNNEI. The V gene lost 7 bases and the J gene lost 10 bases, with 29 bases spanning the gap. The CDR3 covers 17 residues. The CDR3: CASTDRERGAVTGEQFF. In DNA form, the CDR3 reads TGTGCCAGCACCGACCGGGAGCGGGGTGCTGTAACAGGGGAGCAGTTCTTC.

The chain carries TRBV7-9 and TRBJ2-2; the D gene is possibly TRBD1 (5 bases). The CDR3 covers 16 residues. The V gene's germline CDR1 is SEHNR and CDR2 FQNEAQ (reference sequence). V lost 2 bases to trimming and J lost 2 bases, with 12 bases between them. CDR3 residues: CASSLSPGSNTGELFF. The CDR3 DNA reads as TGTGCCAGCAGCTTATCCCCAGGGTCCAACACCGGGGAGCTGTTTTTT.

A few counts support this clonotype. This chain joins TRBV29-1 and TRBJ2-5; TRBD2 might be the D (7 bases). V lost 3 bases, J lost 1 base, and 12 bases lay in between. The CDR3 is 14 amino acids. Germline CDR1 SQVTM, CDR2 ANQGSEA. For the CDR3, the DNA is TGCAGCGTTGAGGGGGCTAGCGGCCAAGAGACCCAGTACTTC. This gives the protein CSVEGASGQETQYF.

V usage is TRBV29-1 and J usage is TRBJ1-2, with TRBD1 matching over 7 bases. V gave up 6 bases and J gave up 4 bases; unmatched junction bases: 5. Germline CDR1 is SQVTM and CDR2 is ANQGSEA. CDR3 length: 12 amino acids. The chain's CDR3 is CSVRDSAYGYTF. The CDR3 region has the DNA TGCAGCGTCCGGGACAGCGCCTATGGCTACACCTTC.

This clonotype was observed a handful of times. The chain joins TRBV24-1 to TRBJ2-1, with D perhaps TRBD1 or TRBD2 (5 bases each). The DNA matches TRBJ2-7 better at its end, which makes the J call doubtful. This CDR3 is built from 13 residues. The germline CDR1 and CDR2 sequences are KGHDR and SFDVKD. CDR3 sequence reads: CATSRDPYNEQYF. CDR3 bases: TGTGCCACCAGCCGGGACCCTTACAATGAGCAGTACTTC.

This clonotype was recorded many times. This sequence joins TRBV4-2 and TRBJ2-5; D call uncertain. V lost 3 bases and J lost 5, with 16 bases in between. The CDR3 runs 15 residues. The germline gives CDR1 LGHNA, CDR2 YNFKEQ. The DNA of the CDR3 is TGTGCCAGCAGCCAGCCCTTTCCCCACGGGGAGACCCAGTACTTC. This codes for CASSQPFPHGETQYF.

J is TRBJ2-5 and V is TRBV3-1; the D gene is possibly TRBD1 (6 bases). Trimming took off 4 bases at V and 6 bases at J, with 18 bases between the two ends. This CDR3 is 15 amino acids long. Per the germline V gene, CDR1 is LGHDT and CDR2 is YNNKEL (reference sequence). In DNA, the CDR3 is TGTGCCAGCAGCCCCTGGGTGGCAGGGGAGAAGACCCAGTACTTC. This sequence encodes CASSPWVAGEKTQYF.

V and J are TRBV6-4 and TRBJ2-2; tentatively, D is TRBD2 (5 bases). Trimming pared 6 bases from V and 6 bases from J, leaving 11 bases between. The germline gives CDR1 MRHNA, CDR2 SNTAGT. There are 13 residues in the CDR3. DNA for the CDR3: TGTGCCAGCAGCGCACTAGGAGCCGGGGAGCTGTTTTTT. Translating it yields CASSALGAGELFF.

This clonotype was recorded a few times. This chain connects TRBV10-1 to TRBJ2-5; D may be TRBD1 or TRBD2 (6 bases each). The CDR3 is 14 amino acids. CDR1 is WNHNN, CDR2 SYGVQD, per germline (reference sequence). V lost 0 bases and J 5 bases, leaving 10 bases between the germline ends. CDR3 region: CASSESGGTETQYF. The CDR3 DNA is TGCGCCAGCAGTGAGTCGGGGGGCACCGAGACCCAGTACTTC.

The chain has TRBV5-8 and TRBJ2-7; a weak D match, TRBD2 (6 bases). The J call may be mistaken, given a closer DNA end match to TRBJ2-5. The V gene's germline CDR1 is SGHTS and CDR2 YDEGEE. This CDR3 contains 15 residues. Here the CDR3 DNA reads TGTGCCAGCAGCTTGATACGGGGGACGGGAGAGACCCAGTACTTC. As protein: CASSLIRGTGETQYF.